Many counts were recorded for the clone carrying this T cell receptor beta chain. The CDR3 extends over 14 amino acids. V dropped 3 bases and J dropped 5 bases, with 13 bases sitting between them. This record comes from a study of patients and donors after allogeneic stem cell transplantation. TCRdb fed the RT-PCR reads into MiXCR, producing one record per CDR3 protein. The table has about 960,000 distinct CDR3 sequences, roughly 18% seen once. The genes are TRBV12-3 or TRBV12-4 and TRBJ1-1; D is perhaps TRBD1 (5 bases). Sequencing used blood, either unsorted or a sorted T cell fraction (not recorded which). The origin of this receptor is a human donor who was either an allogeneic HSCT recipient or a stem cell or donor lymphocyte infusion donor (not recorded which). It is not recorded whose cells these are; they may come from a transplant donor. The CDR3 protein is CASSFTGPRTEAFF. DNA for the CDR3: TGTGCCAGCAGTTTCACAGGCCCAAGGACTGAAGCTTTCTTT.